The entry below gives a single T cell receptor beta chain sequence along with its context. Germline loops: CDR1 SGHDT, CDR2 YYEEEE. The CDR3 consists of 16 residues. V shed 1 base and J 0 bases; nucleotides not matched to a gene: 3. Authors' analysis steps: The assay estimated nucleated cells by amplifying reference gene primers. Profiled with immunoSEQ multiplex PCR; TCRdb holds only in-frame clones, not every one. Clone size and the V and J calls come from that table; the DNA yielded D and trimming. The data contain approximately 100,000 clones, around 87% of them singletons. The data were taken from a study of blood T cell repertoires in COVID-19. Study-wide context: COVID-19 samples, acute and convalescent, were from the United States, Italy and Spain. T cells, B-cell-depleted T cells, or PBMCs provided the cDNA or gDNA that served as material.

Sequencing was carried out using peripheral blood. The sequence was obtained from a woman aged 30 to 39 with acute or convalescent COVID-19. The chain couples TRBV5-6 to TRBJ1-4; 7 bases map to TRBD1. The CDR3 DNA is TGTGCCAGCAGCTTGAACAGGGGATCAACTAATGAAAAACTGTTTTTT. The encoded protein is CASSLNRGSTNEKLFF.